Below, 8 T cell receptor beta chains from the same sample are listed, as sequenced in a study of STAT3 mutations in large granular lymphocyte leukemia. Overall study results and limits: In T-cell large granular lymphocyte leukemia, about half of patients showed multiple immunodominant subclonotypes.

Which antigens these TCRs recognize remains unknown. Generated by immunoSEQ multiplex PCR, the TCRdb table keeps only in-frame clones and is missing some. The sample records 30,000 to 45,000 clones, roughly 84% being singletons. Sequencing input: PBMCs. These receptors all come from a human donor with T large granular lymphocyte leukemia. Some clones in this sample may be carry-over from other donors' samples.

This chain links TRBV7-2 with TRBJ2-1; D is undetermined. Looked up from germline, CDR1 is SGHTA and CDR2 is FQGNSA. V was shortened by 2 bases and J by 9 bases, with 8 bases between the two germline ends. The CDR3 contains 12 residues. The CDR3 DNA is TGTGCCAGCAGCTTACAGTGGAGTGAGCAGTTCTTC. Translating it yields CASSLQWSEQFF.

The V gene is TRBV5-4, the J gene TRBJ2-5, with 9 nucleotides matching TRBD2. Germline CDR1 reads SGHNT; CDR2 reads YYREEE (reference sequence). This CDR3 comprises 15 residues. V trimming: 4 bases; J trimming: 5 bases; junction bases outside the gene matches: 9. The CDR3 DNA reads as TGTGCCAGCAGCCTGCCGGCGGGGGGGCGGGAGACCCAGTACTTC. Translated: CASSLPAGGRETQYF. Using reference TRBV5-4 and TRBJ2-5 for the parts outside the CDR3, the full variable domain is ETGVTQSPTHLIKTRGQQVTLRCSSQSGHNTVSWYQQALGQGPQFIFQYYREEENGRGNFPPRFSGLQFPNYSSELNVNALELDDSALYLCASSLPAGGRETQYFGPGTRLLVL.

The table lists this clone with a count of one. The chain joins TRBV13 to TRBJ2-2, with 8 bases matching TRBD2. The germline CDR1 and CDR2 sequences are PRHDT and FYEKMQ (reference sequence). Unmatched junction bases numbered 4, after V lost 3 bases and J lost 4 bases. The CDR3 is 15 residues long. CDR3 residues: CASSFRGGPTGELFF. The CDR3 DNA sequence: TGTGCCAGCAGCTTCCGGGGGGGCCCCACCGGGGAGCTGTTTTTT.

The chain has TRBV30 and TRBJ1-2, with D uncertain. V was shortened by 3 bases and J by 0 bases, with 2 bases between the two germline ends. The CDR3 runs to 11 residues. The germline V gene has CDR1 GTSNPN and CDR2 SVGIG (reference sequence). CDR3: CAWRTNYGYTF. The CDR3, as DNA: TGTGCCTGGAGAACTAACTATGGCTACACCTTC.

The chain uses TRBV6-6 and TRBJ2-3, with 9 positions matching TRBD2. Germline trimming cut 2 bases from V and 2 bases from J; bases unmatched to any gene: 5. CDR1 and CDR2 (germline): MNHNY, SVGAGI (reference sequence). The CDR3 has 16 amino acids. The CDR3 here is CASSYLAGGFTDTQYF. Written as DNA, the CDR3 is TGTGCCAGCAGTTACCTTGCGGGGGGGTTCACAGATACGCAGTATTTT.

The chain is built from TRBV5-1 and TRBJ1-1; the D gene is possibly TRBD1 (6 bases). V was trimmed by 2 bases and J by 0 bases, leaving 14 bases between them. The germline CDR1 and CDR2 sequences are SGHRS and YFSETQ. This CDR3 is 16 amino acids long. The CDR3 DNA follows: TGCGCCAGCAGCTTCTTGACAGGCGGCTTGAACACTGAAGCTTTCTTT. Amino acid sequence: CASSFLTGGLNTEAFF.

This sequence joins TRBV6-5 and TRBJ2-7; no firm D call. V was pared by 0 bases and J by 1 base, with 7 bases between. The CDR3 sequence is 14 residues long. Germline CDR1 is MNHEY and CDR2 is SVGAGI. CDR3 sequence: CASSYSKGSYEQYV. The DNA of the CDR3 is TGTGCCAGCAGTTACTCGAAGGGTTCCTACGAGCAGTACGTC.

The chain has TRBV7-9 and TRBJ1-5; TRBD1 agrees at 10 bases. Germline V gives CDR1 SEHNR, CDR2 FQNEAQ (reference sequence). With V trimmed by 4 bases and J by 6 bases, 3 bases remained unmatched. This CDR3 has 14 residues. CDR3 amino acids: CASSSGTGVQPQHF. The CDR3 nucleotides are TGTGCCAGCAGCTCCGGGACAGGGGTTCAGCCCCAGCATTTT.